This T cell receptor beta chain was sequenced during a study of T cells in Graves' hyperthyroidism and ophthalmopathy. Findings of the study overall: Onset of ophthalmopathy came a median around 6.2 months after the model predicted it.

Researchers defined stable Graves' hyperthyroidism as no ophthalmopathy progression within 18 months. Hyperthyroidism was newly diagnosed in patients aged 18 to 65 (duration under 2 months). For the diagnoses, clinical symptoms, serum thyroxine and TRAb, thyroid ultrasound and orbital computed tomography were used. This clonotype was detected many times. Its antigen is undetermined. Using RNA transcripts as the source, TCR beta CDR3 regions were amplified. When the TCR CDR3 underwent first-round RT-PCR, the HTBI primer set was used. In TCRdb, the multiplex PCR reads were re-called with MiXCR into one record per CDR3 protein. This table holds 300,000 to 350,000 distinct CDR3 sequences, about 21% found once. The source material was blood. The TCR originated in a woman aged 50 to 65 with Graves' hyperthyroidism.

CDR3 sequence: CASSTRVAGANVLTF. In DNA form, the CDR3 reads TGTGCCAGCAGTACCAGGGTAGCTGGGGCCAACGTCCTGACTTTC. The V and J genes are TRBV28 and TRBJ2-6; D is perhaps TRBD1 (5 bases). The CDR3 has 15 amino acids. The germline CDR1 and CDR2 sequences are MDHEN and SYDVKM. Trimming removed 5 bases at V and 2 bases at J, with 10 bases between.